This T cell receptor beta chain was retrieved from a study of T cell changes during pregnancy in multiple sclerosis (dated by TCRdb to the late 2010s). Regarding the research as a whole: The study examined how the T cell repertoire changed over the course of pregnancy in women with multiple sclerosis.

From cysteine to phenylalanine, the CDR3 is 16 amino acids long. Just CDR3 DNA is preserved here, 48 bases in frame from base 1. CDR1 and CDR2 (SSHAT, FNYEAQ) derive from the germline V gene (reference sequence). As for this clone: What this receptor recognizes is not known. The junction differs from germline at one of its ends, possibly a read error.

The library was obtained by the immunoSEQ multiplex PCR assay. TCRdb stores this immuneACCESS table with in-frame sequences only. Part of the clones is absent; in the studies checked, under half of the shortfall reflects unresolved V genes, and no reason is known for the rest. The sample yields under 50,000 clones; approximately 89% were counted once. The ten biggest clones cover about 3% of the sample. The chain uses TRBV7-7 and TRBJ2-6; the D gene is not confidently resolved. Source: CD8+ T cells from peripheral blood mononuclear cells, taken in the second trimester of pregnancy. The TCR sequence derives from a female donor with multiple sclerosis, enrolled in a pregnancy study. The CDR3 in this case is CASSLGVVSGANVLTF. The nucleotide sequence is TGTGCTAGCAGCTTGGGCGTCGTCTCTGGGGCCAACGTCCTGACTTTC.